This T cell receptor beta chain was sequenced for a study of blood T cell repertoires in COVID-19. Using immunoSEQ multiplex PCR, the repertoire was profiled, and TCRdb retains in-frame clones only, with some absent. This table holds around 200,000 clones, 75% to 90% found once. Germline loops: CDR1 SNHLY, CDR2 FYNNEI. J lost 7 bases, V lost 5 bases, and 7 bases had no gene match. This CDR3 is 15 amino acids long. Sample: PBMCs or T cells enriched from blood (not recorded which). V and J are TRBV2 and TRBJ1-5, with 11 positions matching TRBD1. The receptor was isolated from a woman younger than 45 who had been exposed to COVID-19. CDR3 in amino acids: CASSKGQGVWQPQHF. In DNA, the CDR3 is TGTGCCAGCAGTAAGGGACAGGGGGTTTGGCAGCCCCAGCATTTT. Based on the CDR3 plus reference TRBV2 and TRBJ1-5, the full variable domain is EPEVTQTPSHQVTQMGQEVILRCVPISNHLYFYWYRQILGQKVEFLVSFYNNEISEKSEIFDDQFSVERPDGSNFTLKIRSTKLEDSAMYFCASSKGQGVWQPQHFGDGTRLSIL.